The 21 T cell receptor beta chains listed next were all sequenced from one sample in a study of blood T cell repertoires in COVID-19. The protocol was immunoSEQ multiplex PCR, while the TCRdb copy is restricted to in-frame clones and leaves out a portion. The sample has some 180,000 clones, 70% to 80% seen once. What was sequenced was peripheral blood. The receptors here all came from a woman between 45 and 60 years old with active or convalescent COVID-19.

This rearrangement joins TRBV7-3 to TRBJ1-6; a possible D gene is TRBD1 (5 bases). CDR3 length equals 15 residues. Germline values: CDR1 SGHTA, CDR2 FQGTGA. V lost 4 bases and J lost 10, with 17 bases in between. In nucleotides, the CDR3 is TGTGCCAGCAGCTGGGAGGGCTGGGGCTCCTCACCCCTCCACTTT. Encoded protein: CASSWEGWGSSPLHF.

This clone was detected once. The J gene is TRBJ2-3, the V gene TRBV7-9, with D perhaps matching TRBD1 (6 bases). CDR1 and CDR2 from the germline V gene are SEHNR and FQNEAQ (reference sequence). Trimming shortened V by 2 bases and J by 4 bases, and 16 bases separated the two germline ends. This CDR3 spans 16 amino acids. The CDR3 DNA reads TGTGCCAGCAGCTTAACCGGCCAGGGGTCTGCAGATACGCAGTATTTT. This codes for CASSLTGQGSADTQYF.

The chain recombines TRBV20-1 with TRBJ2-1; 13 bases are a match to TRBD2. Per the germline V gene, CDR1 is DFQATT and CDR2 is SNEGSKA (reference sequence). V gave up 3 bases and J gave up 6 bases; unmatched junction bases: 5. The CDR3 has 15 residues. The chain's CDR3 is CSASILAGGSNEQFF. In nucleotides, the CDR3 is TGCAGTGCTAGTATACTAGCGGGGGGGTCCAATGAGCAGTTCTTC.

The chain uses TRBV2 and TRBJ1-2; a weak D match, TRBD1 (5 bases). Germline values: CDR1 SNHLY, CDR2 FYNNEI. The CDR3 contains 13 residues. Trimming removed 8 bases from V and 8 bases from J, with 18 bases in between. The CDR3 nucleotides read TGTGCCAGCGGACAAAGTTGGGCGGAAGGCTACACCTTC. It encodes CASGQSWAEGYTF.

This chain connects TRBV24-1 to TRBJ2-7, with 8 bases that match TRBD2. The V segment lost 9 bases and the J segment 5 bases; nucleotides outside the gene matches: 8. Germline lookup yields CDR1 KGHDR and CDR2 SFDVKD. There are 13 residues in the CDR3. CDR3 nucleotides: TGTGCCACCGAGGGACTAGAGGGAGACGAGCAGTACTTC. Translation gives CATEGLEGDEQYF.

J is TRBJ2-7 and V is TRBV6-5, with 8 bases that match TRBD2. CDR3 size: 14 residues. Per the germline V gene, CDR1 is MNHEY and CDR2 is SVGAGI. V was clipped by 5 bases and J by 5 bases; unmatched bases: 8. CDR3 region: CASSPGGGRNEQYF. The DNA of the CDR3 is TGTGCCAGCAGTCCCGGGGGGGGTCGCAACGAGCAGTACTTC.

This rearrangement joins TRBV12-5 to TRBJ1-4; TRBD1 is a possible D gene (6 bases). CDR1 is LGHNT, CDR2 FRNRAP, per germline. With 6 bases removed from V and 8 bases from J, the gap between germline ends came to 13 bases. This CDR3 comprises 13 residues. The CDR3: CASGLTGREKLFF. The CDR3 region has the DNA TGTGCTAGTGGGTTAACAGGGCGGGAAAAACTGTTTTTT. Full variable domain (missing parts from reference TRBV12-5 and TRBJ1-4): DARVTQTPRHKVTEMGQEVTMRCQPILGHNTVFWYRQTMMQGLELLAYFRNRAPLDDSGMPKDRFSAEMPDATLATLKIQPSEPRDSAVYFCASGLTGREKLFFGSGTQLSVL.

This clone has a count of ten or more. The rearrangement links TRBV18 to TRBJ1-6; D call uncertain. V shed 6 bases and J shed 7 bases, with 13 bases lying between them. CDR1 and CDR2 from the germline V gene are KGHSH and LQKENI. The CDR3 runs to 14 residues. The CDR3 DNA is TGTGCCAGCTCTCCGACGGGCGGGAATTCACCCCTCCACTTT. Translation gives CASSPTGGNSPLHF.

This clone was found a few times. The chain recombines TRBV30 with TRBJ2-2; no clear D. The CDR3 loop spans 12 amino acids. CDR1 is GTSNPN and CDR2 is SVGIG in the germline V gene (reference sequence). Trimming removed 2 bases from V and 7 bases from J, with 8 bases in between. In nucleotides, the CDR3 is TGTGCCTGGAGTCGGGTGAGCGGGGAGCTGTTTTTT. Translating gives CAWSRVSGELFF.

V usage is TRBV19 and J usage is TRBJ1-6; 7 nucleotides line up with TRBD1. With V trimmed by 8 bases and J by 5 bases, 12 bases remained unmatched. Germline V gene data show CDR1 as LNHDA and CDR2 as SQIVND (reference sequence). The CDR3 runs to 16 residues. The CDR3 is CASGRTGSTHNSPLHF. The CDR3 DNA reads as TGTGCCAGTGGACGGACAGGTAGTACTCATAATTCACCCCTCCACTTT.

J is TRBJ1-1 and V is TRBV29-1; possible D gene TRBD1, 6 bases. V lost 7 bases to trimming and J lost 2 bases, with 11 bases between them. The CDR3 is 12 amino acids. Germline CDR1 is SQVTM and CDR2 is ANQGSEA. The CDR3 sequence: CSAGTHNTEAFF. The DNA for the CDR3 is TGCAGCGCCGGGACACATAACACTGAAGCTTTCTTT. Full variable domain (rest looked up from reference TRBV29-1 and TRBJ1-1): SAVISQKPSRDICQRGTSLTIQCQVDSQVTMMFWYRQQPGQSLTLIATANQGSEATYESGFVIDKFPISRPNLTFSTLTVSNMSPEDSSIYLCSAGTHNTEAFFGQGTRLTVV.

The chain employs TRBV28 and TRBJ2-2; 7 bases are a match to TRBD1. CDR1 is MDHEN, CDR2 SYDVKM, per germline. V was clipped by 6 bases and J by 1 base; unmatched bases: 8. CDR3 length: 16 amino acids. In nucleotides, the CDR3 is TGTGCCAGCAGCGGGATCAGGACAGGGAACACCGGGGAGCTGTTTTTT. Translation: CASSGIRTGNTGELFF.

This clone was seen once. The chain has TRBV5-1 and TRBJ2-7; 11 bases map to TRBD1. Trimming took 5 bases from V and 4 from J; bases not matched to a gene: 5. Germline values: CDR1 SGHRS, CDR2 YFSETQ. The CDR3 contains 14 residues. The CDR3 here is CASRAGTGGYEQYF. The CDR3 nucleotides read TGCGCCAGCAGGGCCGGGACAGGGGGTTACGAGCAGTACTTC.

V gene TRBV6-2 or TRBV6-3 combines with J gene TRBJ2-5; 8 bases match TRBD2. V shed 6 bases, J shed 3 bases, and the junction held 9 bases outside the gene matches. The CDR3 extends over 15 amino acids. The germline V gene has CDR1 MNHEY and CDR2 SVGEGT. CDR3 in amino acids: CASSPLAGGEETQYF. In DNA, the CDR3 is TGTGCCAGCAGCCCTCTAGCGGGCGGGGAAGAGACCCAGTACTTC.

This clone was counted many times. This chain connects TRBV28 to TRBJ2-1; TRBD2 agrees at 11 bases. V was pared by 6 bases and J by 12 bases, with 10 bases of the junction left unmatched. The germline CDR1 and CDR2 sequences are MDHEN and SYDVKM. This CDR3 has 14 amino acids. CDR3: CASRPALAGGMQFF. The CDR3, as DNA: TGTGCCAGCAGACCGGCGCTAGCGGGAGGTATGCAGTTCTTC.

This chain's CDR3 is CASSVDRDYGYTF. The CDR3 region has the DNA TGTGCCAGCAGCGTTGACAGAGACTATGGCTACACCTTC. This rearrangement joins TRBV7-2 to TRBJ1-2; a weak D match, TRBD1 (5 bases). Deletions cut 5 bases from V and 3 bases from J, with 10 bases between. This CDR3 is 13 amino acids long. The germline V gene has CDR1 SGHTA and CDR2 FQGNSA.

The rearrangement links TRBV6-5 to TRBJ2-5; D possibly corresponds to TRBD1 (5 bases). This CDR3 comprises 12 residues. Germline CDR1 is MNHEY and CDR2 is SVGAGI. V lost 8 bases to trimming and J lost 2 bases, with 9 bases between them. DNA of the CDR3: TGTGCCAGCGGACAACCGCAAGAGACCCAGTACTTC. The encoded protein is CASGQPQETQYF.

Only a few counts were recorded for this clone. The rearrangement joins TRBV18 to TRBJ1-1; D remains ambiguous. Trimming stripped 5 bases from V and 3 bases from J, with 13 bases between. The length of the CDR3 is 14 residues. Germline V gives CDR1 KGHSH, CDR2 LQKENI. Written as DNA, the CDR3 is TGTGCCAGCTCAAGTCAGGAAAAGGACACTGAAGCTTTCTTT. As protein: CASSSQEKDTEAFF. Complete variable domain (other parts from reference TRBV18 and TRBJ1-1): NAGVMQNPRHLVRRRGQEARLRCSPMKGHSHVYWYRQLPEEGLKFMVYLQKENIIDESGMPKERFSAEFPKEGPSILRIQQVVRGDSAAYFCASSSQEKDTEAFFGQGTRLTVV.

The V call is TRBV24-1, the J call TRBJ1-2, with 12 bases matching TRBD1. V lost 4 bases, J lost 4 bases, and 3 bases stayed unmatched. Germline V gives CDR1 KGHDR, CDR2 SFDVKD. There are 15 residues in the CDR3. The chain's CDR3 is CATSEGTGGSYGYTF. CDR3 DNA sequence: TGTGCCACCAGTGAGGGGACAGGGGGCAGCTATGGCTACACCTTC.

V usage is TRBV7-3 and J usage is TRBJ2-1; TRBD2 is a possible D gene (5 bases). Trimming removed 2 bases from V and 6 bases from J, with 11 bases in between. The germline V gene has CDR1 SGHTA and CDR2 FQGTGA. This CDR3 has 14 amino acids. The CDR3 protein is CASSLGSLGNEQFF. The CDR3 DNA follows: TGTGCCAGCAGCTTAGGGAGTTTGGGCAATGAGCAGTTCTTC. The variable domain in full, with the rest retrieved from reference TRBV7-3 and TRBJ2-1, is GAGVSQTPSNKVTEKGKYVELRCDPISGHTALYWYRQSLGQGPEFLIYFQGTGAADDSGLPNDRFFAVRPEGSVSTLKIQRTERGDSAVYLCASSLGSLGNEQFFGPGTRLTVL.

V and J are TRBV14 and TRBJ2-4; 12 bases fit TRBD2. This CDR3 has 20 residues. The germline V gene has CDR1 SGHDN and CDR2 FVKESK. V dropped 0 bases and J dropped 1; count of bases not matched to a gene: 10. CDR3 DNA sequence: TGTGCCAGCAGCCAAGAGGCTAGCGGGGGGGCTGGGTCTGCCAAAAACATTCAGTACTTC. It translates to CASSQEASGGAGSAKNIQYF.